This T cell receptor (beta chain) is drawn from a study of beta chain features in type 1 diabetes. About the research overall: No age, gender or cell yield differences were seen between patients and healthy donors. Findings and caveats of the study: TCRB repertoires of naive, central memory and Treg cells appeared more similar among patients than among healthy donors.

The CDR3 has 15 residues. Germline V gene data show CDR1 as SGHTA and CDR2 as FQGNSA. With 2 bases clipped from V and 3 bases from J, the junction kept 7 bases outside the gene matches. Details on this clone: Its antigen is as yet unknown.

Expressed TCRB transcripts were sequenced, since all the RNA that had been isolated was reverse transcribed. TCRdb keeps only in-frame clones here, not all; method: immunoSEQ multiplex PCR. The data hold about 210,000 clones, with roughly 11% observed a single time. Sorted populations all exceeded 95% purity. The origin of this receptor is a man aged 18 to 30 in good health. The sequenced sample was central memory CD4+ T cells from blood. This chain links TRBV7-2 with TRBJ2-7, with 7 bases aligning to TRBD2. This chain's CDR3 is CASSLTGGPFYEQYF. For the CDR3, the DNA is TGTGCCAGCAGCTTAACGGGAGGACCCTTCTACGAGCAGTACTTC.